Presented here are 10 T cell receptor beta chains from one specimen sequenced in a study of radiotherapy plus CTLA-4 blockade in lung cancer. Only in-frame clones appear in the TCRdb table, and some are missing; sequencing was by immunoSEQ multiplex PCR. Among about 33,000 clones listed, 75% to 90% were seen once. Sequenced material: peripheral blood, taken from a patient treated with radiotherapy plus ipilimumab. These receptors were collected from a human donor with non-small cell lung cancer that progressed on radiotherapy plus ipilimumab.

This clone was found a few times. The CDR3 DNA reads TGCAGCGGACTTTCCGGGACAGGAAATTACGAGCAGTACTTC. It yields the protein CSGLSGTGNYEQYF. The chain carries TRBV29-1 and TRBJ2-7; TRBD1 aligns across 8 bases. The CDR3 loop spans 14 amino acids. J lost 4 bases, V lost 7 bases, and 12 bases had no gene match. Germline loops: CDR1 SQVTM, CDR2 ANQGSEA.

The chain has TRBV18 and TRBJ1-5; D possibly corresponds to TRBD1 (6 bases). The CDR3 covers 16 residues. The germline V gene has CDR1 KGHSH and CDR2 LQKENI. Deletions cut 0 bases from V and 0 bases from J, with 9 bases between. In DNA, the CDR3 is TGTGCCAGCTCACCACCGAACAGGGATAGCAATCAGCCCCAGCATTTT. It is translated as CASSPPNRDSNQPQHF.

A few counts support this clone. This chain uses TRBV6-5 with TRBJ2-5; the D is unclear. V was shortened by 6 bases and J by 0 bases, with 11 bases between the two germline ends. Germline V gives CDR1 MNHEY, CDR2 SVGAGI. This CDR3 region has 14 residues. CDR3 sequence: CASSPHPDQETQYF. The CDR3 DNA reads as TGTGCCAGCAGCCCCCACCCAGACCAAGAGACCCAGTACTTC.

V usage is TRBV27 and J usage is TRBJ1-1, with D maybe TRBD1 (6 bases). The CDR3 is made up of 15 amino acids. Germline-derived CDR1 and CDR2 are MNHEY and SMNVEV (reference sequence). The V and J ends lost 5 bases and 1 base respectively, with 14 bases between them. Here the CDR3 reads CASSHGQRGNTEAFF. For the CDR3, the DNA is TGTGCCAGCAGTCACGGACAGAGGGGGAACACTGAAGCTTTCTTT.

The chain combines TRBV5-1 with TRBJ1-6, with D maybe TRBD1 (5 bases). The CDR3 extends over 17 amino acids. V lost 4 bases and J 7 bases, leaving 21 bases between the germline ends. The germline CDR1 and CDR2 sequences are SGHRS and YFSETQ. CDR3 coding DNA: TGCGCCAGCAGCCCTTCGGCTGGGGCCAGCACAAATTCACCCCTCCACTTT. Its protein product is CASSPSAGASTNSPLHF.

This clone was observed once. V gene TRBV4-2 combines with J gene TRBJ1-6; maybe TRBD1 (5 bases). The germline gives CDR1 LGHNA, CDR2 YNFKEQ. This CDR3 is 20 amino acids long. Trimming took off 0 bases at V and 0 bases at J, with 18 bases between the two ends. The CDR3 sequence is CASSQDWRGVSGSYNSPLHF. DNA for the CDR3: TGTGCCAGCAGCCAAGATTGGCGGGGCGTTTCGGGCTCCTATAATTCACCCCTCCACTTT.

CDR3 nucleotide sequence: TGTGCCAGTAGCCGAGGGCCCACCTACAATGAGCAGTTCTTC. It is translated as CASSRGPTYNEQFF. V is TRBV19 and J is TRBJ2-1, with D possibly being TRBD2 (5 bases). The germline V gene has CDR1 LNHDA and CDR2 SQIVND (reference sequence). This CDR3 is 14 amino acids long. Trimming removed 6 bases at V and 2 bases at J, with 11 bases between.

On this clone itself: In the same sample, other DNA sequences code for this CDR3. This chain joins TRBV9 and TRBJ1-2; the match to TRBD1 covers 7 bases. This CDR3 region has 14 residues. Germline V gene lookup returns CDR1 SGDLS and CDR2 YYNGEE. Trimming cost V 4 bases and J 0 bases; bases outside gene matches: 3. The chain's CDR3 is CASSSGTANYGYTF. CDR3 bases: TGTGCCAGCAGCTCCGGGACAGCTAACTATGGCTACACCTTC.

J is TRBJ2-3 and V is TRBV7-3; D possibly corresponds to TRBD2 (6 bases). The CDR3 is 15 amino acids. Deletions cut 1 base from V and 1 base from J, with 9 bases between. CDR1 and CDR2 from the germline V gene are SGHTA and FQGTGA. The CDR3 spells CASSLMGGGTDTQYF. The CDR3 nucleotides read TGTGCCAGCAGCTTAATGGGGGGAGGCACAGATACGCAGTATTTT.

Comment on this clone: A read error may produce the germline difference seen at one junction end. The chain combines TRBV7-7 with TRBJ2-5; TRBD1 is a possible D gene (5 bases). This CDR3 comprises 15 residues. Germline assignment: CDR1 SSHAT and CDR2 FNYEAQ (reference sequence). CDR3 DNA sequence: TGTGCTAGCAGCTTTCAGCAGGGCCTCCAAGAGACCCAGTACTTC. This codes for CASSFQQGLQETQYF.